The next 22 T cell receptor beta chains were all read from a single sample in a study of blood T cells in healthy people across ages. A second about 7 to 11 cycle PCR used barcoded and J-beta primers. TCRdb analysed the 5' RACE reads with MiXCR anew, one entry per CDR3 protein. The sample shows under 800,000 distinct CDR3 sequences, more than 40% of them seen only once. Sequenced material: blood. The receptors derive from a woman aged 60 to 75 in good health.

In this sample, this clonotype turned up many times. This chain's CDR3 is CSVTRQASGEQYF. Here the CDR3 DNA reads TGCAGCGTAACCCGACAGGCCTCGGGAGAGCAGTACTTC. This chain links TRBV29-1 with TRBJ2-7, with D perhaps matching TRBD1 (6 bases). CDR3 length equals 13 residues. Germline assignment: CDR1 SQVTM and CDR2 ANQGSEA. The germline V and J ends were trimmed by 6 bases and 7 bases, with 19 bases remaining between them.

The genes are TRBV11-2 and TRBJ1-3; D may be TRBD1 (5 bases). There are 15 residues in the CDR3. The V gene's germline CDR1 is SGHAT and CDR2 FQNNGV. The germline V and J ends were trimmed by 0 bases and 2 bases, with 8 bases remaining between them. The CDR3 region has the DNA TGTGCCAGCAGCTTAGATGGCAGGGCTGGAAACACCATATATTTT. It yields the protein CASSLDGRAGNTIYF.

V usage is TRBV25-1 and J usage is TRBJ2-3, with D perhaps given as TRBD1 or TRBD2 (6 bases each). Germline-derived CDR1 and CDR2 are MGHDK and SYGVNS. Trimming pared 6 bases from V and 3 bases from J, leaving 13 bases between. The CDR3 runs to 14 residues. The CDR3 region has the DNA TGTGCCAGCAGCCCAGTAGGGGGGACAGATACGCAGTATTTT. Amino acid sequence: CASSPVGGTDTQYF.

The gene calls are TRBV6-1 and TRBJ2-7; the D is unclear. The CDR3 consists of 14 residues. The germline gives CDR1 MNHNS, CDR2 SASEGT. Deletions cut 6 bases from V and 1 base from J, with 13 bases between. This CDR3 is CASRPFGLSYEQYF. For the CDR3, the DNA is TGTGCCAGCAGGCCCTTCGGTTTGTCCTACGAGCAGTACTTC.

The rearrangement uses TRBV5-5 and TRBJ1-1; D is possibly TRBD1 (5 bases). The germline CDR1 and CDR2 sequences are SGHKS and YYEKEE (reference sequence). The CDR3 runs to 13 residues. The V end lost 5 bases, the J end lost 1 base, and 9 bases lay between the germline ends. The CDR3 is CASSRDRNTEAFF. The DNA of the CDR3 is TGTGCCAGCAGTAGGGACCGGAACACTGAAGCTTTCTTT.

The chain recombines TRBV10-3 with TRBJ1-2; 7 nucleotides align to TRBD1. The CDR3 sequence is 18 residues long. In germline, CDR1 is ENHRY, CDR2 SYGVKD. Unmatched junction bases numbered 25, after V lost 11 bases and J lost 4 bases. This CDR3 is CAALTGEDGGRGPYGYTF. In DNA, the CDR3 is TGTGCCGCCCTAACAGGGGAAGACGGGGGTCGGGGCCCCTATGGCTACACCTTC.

This clonotype was picked up a small number of times. The chain couples TRBV6-5 to TRBJ2-1, with D perhaps matching TRBD2 (6 bases). The CDR3 spans 15 residues. Germline-derived CDR1 and CDR2 are MNHEY and SVGAGI. With 5 bases removed from V and 3 bases from J, the gap between germline ends came to 14 bases. The CDR3, as DNA: TGTGCCAGCAGTACCCGGAGTAGCGGCTACAATGAGCAGTTCTTC. Its translation: CASSTRSSGYNEQFF.

A few counts support this clonotype. J is TRBJ2-5 and V is TRBV11-3; D is uncertain. The J call may be faulty, since TRBJ2-7 better matches the DNA end. The CDR3 runs to 11 residues. Germline CDR1 is SGHNT and CDR2 is YENEEA. The DNA for the CDR3 is TGTGCTACCGGCACGACCTACGAGCAGTACTTC. Protein product: CATGTTYEQYF.

V usage is TRBV9 and J usage is TRBJ2-7; TRBD1 matches at 8 bases. Trimming at V came to 6 bases and at J to 2 bases, leaving 7 bases not matched to a gene. Germline V gene data show CDR1 as SGDLS and CDR2 as YYNGEE. This CDR3 spans 14 amino acids. CDR3: CASTRTGTPYEQYF. The CDR3 DNA is TGTGCCAGCACCCGGACAGGGACTCCCTACGAGCAGTACTTC.

The chain combines TRBV9 with TRBJ2-1; no definite D call. The CDR3 consists of 13 residues. V lost 5 bases, J lost 9 bases, and 15 bases lay in between. Germline CDR1 and CDR2: SGDLS and YYNGEE. For the CDR3, the DNA is TGTGCCAGCAGTGAGTATCAGTTGGGTGAGCAGTTCTTC. Translation gives CASSEYQLGEQFF.

The V and J genes are TRBV29-1 and TRBJ1-1; D not certain. The CDR3 is made up of 13 amino acids. Germline assignment: CDR1 SQVTM and CDR2 ANQGSEA. The V end was cut by 3 bases, the J end by 5 bases, with 13 bases between. CDR3: CSVETGRETEAFF. The CDR3 region has the DNA TGCAGCGTTGAGACCGGACGGGAAACTGAAGCTTTCTTT.

The chain links TRBV10-3 to TRBJ2-7; 7 nucleotides match TRBD1. Germline values: CDR1 ENHRY, CDR2 SYGVKD. CDR3 length: 13 amino acids. V lost 6 bases and J lost 4; bases outside the gene matches: 6. This CDR3 is CAIRSGTVYEQYF. The CDR3 bases are TGTGCCATCAGGTCCGGGACAGTATACGAGCAGTACTTC.

V is TRBV2 and J is TRBJ2-2; TRBD1 matches 9 bases. The J segment lost 3 bases and the V segment lost 6 bases, leaving 11 bases of the junction unmatched. Germline V gene lookup returns CDR1 SNHLY and CDR2 FYNNEI. This CDR3 region has 17 residues. CDR3 DNA: TGTGCCAGCAGGGATGACCCACGGACAGGGGACACCGGGGAGCTGTTTTTT. This translates into CASRDDPRTGDTGELFF.

V gene TRBV7-3 combines with J gene TRBJ2-4; maybe TRBD1 (5 bases). Trimming removed 2 bases at V and 13 bases at J, with 30 bases between. Germline CDR1 and CDR2: SGHTA and FQGTGA. This CDR3 has 18 residues. The CDR3 nucleotides read TGTGCCAGCAGCTTAGACGTCAGGGTGGCTAGTGGGTACAATGAGCAGTACTTC. Its translation: CASSLDVRVASGYNEQYF. Based on the CDR3 plus reference TRBV7-3 and TRBJ2-4, the full variable domain is GAGVSQTPSNKVTEKGKYVELRCDPISGHTALYWYRQSLGQGPEFLIYFQGTGAADDSGLPNDRFFAVRPEGSVSTLKIQRTERGDSAVYLCASSLDVRVASGYNEQYFGAGTRLSVL.

The genes are TRBV18 and TRBJ2-5; 8 nucleotides line up with TRBD2. There are 18 residues in the CDR3. V gave up 3 bases and J gave up 0 bases; unmatched junction bases: 12. The V gene's germline CDR1 is KGHSH and CDR2 LQKENI. Written as DNA, the CDR3 is TGTGCCAGCTCACCTCTTGTAGTAGCGGGAACGTACCAAGAGACCCAGTACTTC. Encoded protein: CASSPLVVAGTYQETQYF.

There are a few counts of this clonotype. The junction does not match germline at one end; this may be a read error. The chain employs TRBV4-1 and TRBJ2-1, with 11 bases lining up with TRBD2. This CDR3 is 15 amino acids long. Germline V gene lookup returns CDR1 MGHRA and CDR2 YSYEKL. CDR3 coding DNA: TGCGCCGGCAGCCAACTAGCGGGAGTGGGCAATGAGCAGTTCTTC. Its protein is CAGSQLAGVGNEQFF.

This clonotype was counted a few times. The V and J genes are TRBV6-1 and TRBJ1-4, with 7 bases matching TRBD1. Per germline, CDR1 MNHNS and CDR2 SASEGT. The CDR3 loop spans 14 amino acids. The V segment lost 7 bases and the J segment 0 bases; nucleotides outside the gene matches: 2. The CDR3 is CASNRGPTNEKLFF. In DNA, the CDR3 is TGTGCCAGCAACAGGGGCCCAACTAATGAAAAACTGTTTTTT.

The CDR3 region has the DNA TGTGCCAGCAGCCGAAATTTAGGACAGGGGGCGAGGGGGATGTCACCCCTCCACTTT. Translated: CASSRNLGQGARGMSPLHF. This sequence joins TRBV11-2 and TRBJ1-6, with 11 bases fitting TRBD1. From germline, CDR1 is SGHAT and CDR2 FQNNGV. With V trimmed by 5 bases and J by 10 bases, 19 bases remained unmatched. CDR3 length: 19 amino acids.

In this sample, this clonotype turned up a few times. V and J are TRBV3-1 and TRBJ2-3; tentatively, D is TRBD1 or TRBD2 (6 bases each). CDR1 and CDR2 from the germline V gene are LGHDT and YNNKEL (reference sequence). V was cut by 5 bases and J by 4 bases, with 13 bases left in between. This CDR3 has 14 residues. This chain's CDR3 is CASSYKGGADTQYF. As DNA, the CDR3 is TGTGCCAGCAGCTATAAGGGGGGAGCAGATACGCAGTATTTT.

This clonotype was counted between two and nine times. The chain couples TRBV3-1 to TRBJ2-3; D is unclear. The CDR3 loop spans 13 amino acids. CDR1 LGHDT and CDR2 YNNKEL come from the germline V gene (reference sequence). The V end lost 4 bases, the J end lost 2 bases, and 7 bases lay between the germline ends. This CDR3 reads CASSPKTTDTQYF. The CDR3 DNA reads TGTGCCAGCAGCCCAAAGACCACAGATACGCAGTATTTT.

This clonotype was observed many times. This chain uses TRBV29-1 with TRBJ2-1; the match to TRBD1 covers 7 bases. The CDR3 spans 14 residues. The J segment lost 4 bases and the V segment lost 6 bases, leaving 9 bases of the junction unmatched. CDR1 and CDR2 (germline): SQVTM, ANQGSEA. The CDR3 nucleotides are TGCAGCGTGGATAAGGGACAGAGATACAATGAGCAGTTCTTC. It translates to CSVDKGQRYNEQFF.

J is TRBJ2-1 and V is TRBV29-1; a weak D match, TRBD2 (6 bases). The CDR3 consists of 11 residues. The V gene's germline CDR1 is SQVTM and CDR2 ANQGSEA. V was shortened by 3 bases and J by 10 bases, with 10 bases between the two germline ends. The CDR3 spells CSVERGGEQFF. In DNA form, the CDR3 reads TGCAGCGTTGAGAGGGGAGGAGAGCAGTTCTTC.